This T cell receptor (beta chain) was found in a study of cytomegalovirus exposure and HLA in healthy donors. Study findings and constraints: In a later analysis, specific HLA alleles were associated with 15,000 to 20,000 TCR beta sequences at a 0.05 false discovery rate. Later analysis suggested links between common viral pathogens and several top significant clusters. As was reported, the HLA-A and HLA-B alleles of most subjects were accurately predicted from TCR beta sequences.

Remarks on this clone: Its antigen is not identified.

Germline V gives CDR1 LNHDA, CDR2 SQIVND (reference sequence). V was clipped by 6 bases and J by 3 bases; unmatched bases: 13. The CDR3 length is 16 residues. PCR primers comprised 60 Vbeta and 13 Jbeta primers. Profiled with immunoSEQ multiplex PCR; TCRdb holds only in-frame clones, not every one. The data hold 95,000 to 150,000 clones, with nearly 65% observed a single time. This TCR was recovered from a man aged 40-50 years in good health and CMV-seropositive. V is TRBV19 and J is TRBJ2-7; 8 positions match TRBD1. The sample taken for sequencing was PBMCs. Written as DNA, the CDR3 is TGTGCCAGTAGCCCTTATCGGACAGGGACGATCTACGAGCAGTACTTC. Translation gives CASSPYRTGTIYEQYF.